What follows describes a single T cell receptor (beta chain). Its antigen is still unknown. V lost 0 bases, J lost 0 bases, and 7 bases stayed unmatched. In germline, CDR1 is DFQATT, CDR2 SNEGSKA (reference sequence). The CDR3 covers 18 residues. The data are from a study of blood T cells in healthy people across ages. Alongside a J-beta primer mix, a sample-barcoded 5' primer served in a second PCR lasting about 7 to 12 cycles. TCRdb re-called the 5' RACE reads through MiXCR, storing one row per CDR3 protein. There are over 950,000 distinct CDR3 sequences in the sample; just over 50% occur only once, and 20% to 25% lies in the top ten. Regarding the study as a whole: Per million T cells, the diversity of TCR beta decreased roughly linearly as age advanced.

The chain recombines TRBV20-1 with TRBJ2-1; TRBD2 matches 11 bases. The receptor comes from a woman aged 55-70 years in good health. What was sequenced was blood. CDR3: CSARDPGTSGSSYNEQFF. The CDR3 DNA is TGCAGTGCTAGAGATCCCGGGACTAGCGGAAGCTCCTACAATGAGCAGTTCTTC.